Reported below is one T cell receptor beta chain. This entry belongs to a study of blood T cells in healthy people across ages. The CDR3 loop spans 12 amino acids. The V end was cut by 1 base, the J end by 10 bases, with 11 bases between. CDR1 DFQATT and CDR2 SNEGSKA come from the germline V gene (reference sequence). A J-beta primer mix and a sample-barcoded 5' primer were used in a second PCR of roughly 6 to 11 cycles. Template switching added a 12-random-nucleotide identifier to every cDNA molecule. A single record per CDR3 protein comes from TCRdb applying MiXCR to the 5' RACE reads. Of over 1,300,000 distinct CDR3 sequences in the sample, 59% were seen once.

This clonotype was obtained from a man younger than 30 in good health. This chain uses TRBV20-1 with TRBJ2-1; tentative D call: TRBD2 (6 bases). The material sequenced was blood. The CDR3 region has the DNA TGCAGTGCTAGAGGGGGACTCCCCGAGCAGTTCTTC. Protein product: CSARGGLPEQFF.